This TCR beta chain derives from a study of identical twins. The study, taken as a whole, reports: Where beta out-of-frame sequences were concerned, excess twin sharing was weaker. For cord blood, abundant beta clonotypes had fewer insertions, unlike memory repertoires, which showed none.

This clonotype has at least ten counts. What it binds is not known. One end of the junction fails to match germline, which may point to a read error. TCRdb called the 5' RACE reads again in MiXCR, with one record for every CDR3 protein. Among about 330,000 distinct CDR3 sequences, approximately 13% were seen once, and the ten largest hold approximately 7.6%. This CDR3 has 12 residues. Germline CDR1 is PRHDT and CDR2 is FYEKMQ (reference sequence). In addition, the sample was reused for a study of yellow fever vaccine responses in identical twins.

The sample taken for sequencing was CD8+ T cells sorted from blood. The chain has TRBV13 and TRBJ1-3; D is undetermined. The TCR sequence derives from a woman under 30 in good health. The chain's CDR3 is CASSLEGNTIYF. CDR3 DNA sequence: TGTGCCAGCAGTTTAGAGGGAAACACCATATATTTT.